The present T cell receptor (beta chain) was sequenced within a study of shared clonotypes between healthy human individuals. Overall study results and limits: Among non-shared clonotypes, generation probabilities were lower than among those shared by all four donors. Sharing across a few donors was seen in 4% to 5.5% of naive CD4 clonotypes.

Naive CD8 cells comprised CD45RO-negative, CCR7-positively selected cells, excluding terminally differentiated effector memory CD45RA+ cells. This clone showed up just once. What it binds is not known. Here immunoSEQ multiplex PCR was the method, and the copy in TCRdb shows in-frame clones only, minus some. The sample has nearly 2 million clones, less than 95% seen once; the top ten hold around 1.2%. What was sequenced was naive CD8+ T cells sorted from blood. This clonotype was obtained from a man younger than 35 in good health.

The CDR3 region has the DNA TGTGCCTGGAGAGGGACAGCGAGCTCCTACGAGCAGTACTTC. As protein: CAWRGTASSYEQYF. V usage is TRBV30 and J usage is TRBJ2-7, with 7 bases fitting TRBD1. V was clipped by 3 bases and J by 0 bases; unmatched bases: 5. From germline, CDR1 is GTSNPN and CDR2 SVGIG (reference sequence). The CDR3 runs 14 residues.